This is a list of T cell receptor beta chains from one sample in a study of blood T cell repertoires in COVID-19. The data were produced by immunoSEQ multiplex PCR, yet TCRdb's version contains in-frame clones alone and is incomplete. The sample carries around 480,000 clones, roughly nine tenths recorded once. Sequencing was carried out using PBMCs or T cells enriched from blood (not recorded which). These TCRs come from a woman aged 18-35 years who had recovered from COVID-19. CDR3s include the opening cysteine and the closing phenylalanine or tryptophan. The D gene is left open where the match is weak. Clone size is not always given. Where it is, it says once, few, many or a class for expanded clones.

V: TRBV9
size: -
D: TRBD1
J: TRBJ1-2
DNA: TGTGCCAGCAGCAGGGGGCTCTACTATGGCTACACCTTC
CDR3: CASSRGLYYGYTF

V: TRBV10-1
size: few
D: -
J: TRBJ2-1
DNA: TGCGCCAGCAGTGCAGACACATCGGGGGAGCAGTTCTTC
CDR3: CASSADTSGEQFF

V: TRBV2
size: -
D: -
J: TRBJ1-5
DNA: TGTGCCAGCAGTCTTTCCCGAGACGGGAATCAGCCCCAGCATTTT
CDR3: CASSLSRDGNQPQHF

V: TRBV5-5
size: -
D: -
J: TRBJ1-2
DNA: TGTGCCAGCAGCTTGAAGGGGGAATTGAATGGCTACACCTTC
CDR3: CASSLKGELNGYTF

V: TRBV7-9
size: -
D: TRBD1
J: TRBJ2-3
DNA: TGTGCCAGCAGCCCTCTTCGGACAGGGGCCCCGGCCACAGATACGCAGTATTTT
CDR3: CASSPLRTGAPATDTQYF

V: TRBV30
size: once
D: -
J: TRBJ2-7
DNA: TGTGCCTGGCAGGGGAGCTACGAGCAGTACTTC
CDR3: CAWQGSYEQYF

V: TRBV19
size: -
D: -
J: TRBJ2-5
DNA: TGTGCCAGTAGTATGGAGGGGACGGGAGAGACCCAGTACTTC
CDR3: CASSMEGTGETQYF

V: TRBV28
size: -
D: -
J: TRBJ2-5
DNA: TGTGCCAGCCTCAAGGCCTTAGGAGTTTTCCAAGAGACCCAGTACTTC
CDR3: CASLKALGVFQETQYF

V: TRBV11-2
size: -
D: -
J: TRBJ2-3
DNA: TGTGCCAGCAGCTATAATCTCCGGGATACGCAGTATTTT
CDR3: CASSYNLRDTQYF

V: TRBV19
size: -
D: TRBD1
J: TRBJ1-6
DNA: TGTGCCAGCTACGCCGCGGATAGGGGGCAGGACCTCCACTTT
CDR3: CASYAADRGQDLHF

V: TRBV29-1
size: -
D: -
J: TRBJ2-7
DNA: TGCAGCGTTTCCGCCGGGGGTTACGAGCAGTACTTC
CDR3: CSVSAGGYEQYF

V: TRBV5-6
size: -
D: -
J: TRBJ1-2
DNA: TGTGCCAGCAGCTTGGAGAGCGGGAAGGTCTATGGCTACACCTTC
CDR3: CASSLESGKVYGYTF

V: TRBV10-3
size: -
D: -
J: TRBJ2-3
DNA: TGTGCCACCCACAATCGCACAGATACGCAGTATTTT
CDR3: CATHNRTDTQYF

V: TRBV13
size: -
D: -
J: TRBJ2-1
DNA: TGTGCCAGCAATGCCCGGGGAATTAACAATGAGCAGTTCTTC
CDR3: CASNARGINNEQFF

V: TRBV14
size: -
D: -
J: TRBJ1-4
DNA: TGTGCCAGCAGCCCGCTTTCCAACACAGGGACGCCTAATGAAAAACTGTTTTTT
CDR3: CASSPLSNTGTPNEKLFF

V: TRBV11-2
size: -
D: -
J: TRBJ1-6
DNA: TGTGCCAGCAGCTTTATTCAGGGGAATTCACCCCTCCACTTT
CDR3: CASSFIQGNSPLHF

V: TRBV2
size: -
D: -
J: TRBJ1-1
DNA: TGTGCCAGCAAGGGGCCGGGGAACACTGAAGCTTTCTTT
CDR3: CASKGPGNTEAFF

V: TRBV6-5
size: -
D: -
J: TRBJ1-5
DNA: TGTGCCAGCAGTTACCCCGGGGAGGGCATGGGCCAGCCCCAGCATTTT
CDR3: CASSYPGEGMGQPQHF

V: TRBV18
size: -
D: -
J: TRBJ1-2
DNA: TGTGCCAGCTCACCAGCCGGCAGGGGACCCGGTGACTATGGCTACACCTTC
CDR3: CASSPAGRGPGDYGYTF

V: TRBV2
size: -
D: -
J: TRBJ1-2
DNA: TGTGCCAGCAGTGAGAGCAGGGGTCATGGCTACACCTTC
CDR3: CASSESRGHGYTF

V: TRBV18
size: -
D: TRBD1
J: TRBJ1-2
DNA: TGTGCCAGCTCTTGGGACAGCTTATATGGCTACACCTTC
CDR3: CASSWDSLYGYTF

V: TRBV6-5
size: -
D: TRBD1
J: TRBJ2-7
DNA: TGTGCCACCGCCGGGACAGGGGGCGGCGAGCAGTACTTC
CDR3: CATAGTGGGEQYF

V: TRBV19
size: -
D: -
J: TRBJ1-1
DNA: TGTGCCAGTAGTATAGTCATGGCAGCGTCGAACACTGAAGCTTTCTTT
CDR3: CASSIVMAASNTEAFF

V: TRBV5-4
size: -
D: -
J: TRBJ2-5
DNA: TGTGCCAGCAGCCCCCGCGTCGGAGATTTCGACGGAGAGACCCAGTACTTC
CDR3: CASSPRVGDFDGETQYF

V: TRBV6-6
size: -
D: -
J: TRBJ1-5
DNA: TGTGCCAGCAGTTACTCTCGGGGGGAGGGACAGCCCCAGCATTTT
CDR3: CASSYSRGEGQPQHF

V: TRBV2
size: -
D: TRBD2
J: TRBJ2-4
DNA: TGTGCCAGCAGCGGGGGGGCCAGAAACATTCAGTACTTC
CDR3: CASSGGARNIQYF

V: TRBV27
size: few
D: TRBD1
J: TRBJ1-5
DNA: TGTGCCAGCAGTTTGACAGGGGGATGGAGCAATCAGCCCCAGCATTTT
CDR3: CASSLTGGWSNQPQHF

V: TRBV19
size: -
D: -
J: TRBJ1-5
DNA: TGTGCCAGGGGTACAGGGTTAATATATAGCAATCAGCCCCAGCATTTT
CDR3: CARGTGLIYSNQPQHF

V: TRBV4-1
size: few
D: TRBD1
J: TRBJ2-7
DNA: TGCGCCAGCAGCCAAGTAGCCGGGGACAGCTCCTACGAGCAGTACTTC
CDR3: CASSQVAGDSSYEQYF

V: TRBV2
size: -
D: TRBD1
J: TRBJ1-2
DNA: TGTGCCAGCAGCTCAGGGGGCTATGGCTACACCTTC
CDR3: CASSSGGYGYTF

V: TRBV6-5
size: -
D: TRBD2
J: TRBJ2-5
DNA: TGTGCCAGCACCCGTGATACTAGCGAAAAAGAGACCCAGTACTTC
CDR3: CASTRDTSEKETQYF

V: TRBV2
size: -
D: -
J: TRBJ1-2
DNA: TGTGCCAGCAGTGCCCGCCATCTGAGGGACTATGGCTACACCTTC
CDR3: CASSARHLRDYGYTF

V: TRBV5-1
size: -
D: TRBD1
J: TRBJ1-3
DNA: TGCGCCAGCAGCTTGCAGGGGGCTGGAAACACCATATATTTT
CDR3: CASSLQGAGNTIYF

V: TRBV19
size: -
D: -
J: TRBJ1-5
DNA: TGTGCCAGTAGTATAGACCCGGGTACTTATAGCAATCAGCCCCAGCATTTT
CDR3: CASSIDPGTYSNQPQHF